The 29 T cell receptor beta chains given below trace back to one sample, sequenced in a study of blood T cell repertoires in COVID-19. Clones were sequenced by immunoSEQ multiplex PCR, and TCRdb holds only the in-frame ones, with some missing. The profile covers 210,000 or so clones, with roughly four fifths appearing a single time and about 4.8% taken by the ten largest. Specimen: PBMCs or T cells enriched from blood (not recorded which). The origin of the receptors is a woman in her forties or fifties who had been exposed to COVID-19.

V usage is TRBV6-5 and J usage is TRBJ1-6; D unclear. CDR3 size: 15 residues. The V and J ends lost 2 bases and 10 bases respectively, with 15 bases between them. CDR1 is MNHEY, CDR2 SVGAGI, per germline. The CDR3 is CASSYTAGRGSPLHF. CDR3 DNA: TGTGCCAGCAGTTACACGGCAGGCCGAGGGTCACCCCTCCACTTT.

V usage is TRBV9 and J usage is TRBJ2-3; 13 bases align to TRBD2. Looked up from germline, CDR1 is SGDLS and CDR2 is YYNGEE. The CDR3 totals 16 residues. V shed 3 bases and J 6 bases; nucleotides not matched to a gene: 7. The CDR3 DNA follows: TGTGCCAGCAGCGAGGGACTAGCGGGGCTCCGGGATACGCAGTATTTT. This sequence encodes CASSEGLAGLRDTQYF.

The chain joins TRBV19 to TRBJ2-2; 8 bases match TRBD2. The CDR3 length is 15 residues. Trimming took 6 bases from V and 5 from J; bases not matched to a gene: 8. Germline lookup yields CDR1 LNHDA and CDR2 SQIVND (reference sequence). CDR3: CASRSGGAPTGELFF. CDR3 nucleotide sequence: TGTGCCAGTAGATCCGGGGGGGCCCCGACCGGGGAGCTGTTTTTT.

The chain couples TRBV7-2 to TRBJ1-4; D is perhaps TRBD1 (6 bases). Germline V CDR1 and CDR2: SGHTA, FQGNSA. The ends were cut back, 2 bases at V and 3 bases at J, with 10 bases in the middle. The CDR3 extends over 15 amino acids. For the CDR3, the DNA is TGTGCCAGCAGCTTATACAGGGCTGCTAATGAAAAACTGTTTTTT. Translating gives CASSLYRAANEKLFF.

The V call is TRBV30, the J call TRBJ2-3; D perhaps matches TRBD1 (5 bases). V dropped 1 base and J dropped 6 bases, with 8 bases sitting between them. This CDR3 spans 12 amino acids. The germline V gene encodes CDR1 GTSNPN and CDR2 SVGIG (reference sequence). CDR3 DNA: TGTGCCTGGAGTGGCGGACATGATACGCAGTATTTT. Its translation: CAWSGGHDTQYF.

V is TRBV19 and J is TRBJ1-1; the D gene is possibly TRBD1 (6 bases). CDR3 length equals 15 residues. V lost 3 bases and J lost 1, with 12 bases in between. Germline V gives CDR1 LNHDA, CDR2 SQIVND (reference sequence). The CDR3 DNA sequence: TGTGCCAGTAGTATGTTGGACAGAACGAACACTGAAGCTTTCTTT. It translates to CASSMLDRTNTEAFF.

This chain connects TRBV11-3 to TRBJ2-3; 9 bases line up with TRBD2. The V segment lost 7 bases and the J segment 5 bases; nucleotides outside the gene matches: 4. CDR1 is SGHNT and CDR2 is YENEEA in the germline V gene. The CDR3 runs to 13 residues. The CDR3, as DNA: TGTGCCAGCAAAGCGGGGGGTGTAGATACGCAGTATTTT. Protein product: CASKAGGVDTQYF.

The chain recombines TRBV29-1 with TRBJ2-1, with D possibly matching TRBD2 (5 bases). The CDR3 totals 11 residues. The ends were cut back, 8 bases at V and 8 bases at J, with 13 bases in the middle. Germline CDR1 SQVTM, CDR2 ANQGSEA. This chain's CDR3 is CSTEERDEQFF. CDR3 coding DNA: TGCAGCACCGAAGAGAGGGATGAGCAGTTCTTC.

The chain is built from TRBV27 and TRBJ1-5; 9 nucleotides agree with TRBD1. V lost 5 bases and J lost 7; bases outside the gene matches: 12. Germline CDR1 and CDR2: MNHEY and SMNVEV (reference sequence). This CDR3 contains 16 residues. The CDR3 DNA follows: TGTGCCAGCAGTCCTTCTCTTGGGACAGGGAGCCAGCCCCAGCATTTT. As protein: CASSPSLGTGSQPQHF.

This clone was counted between two and nine times. The J gene is TRBJ1-5, the V gene TRBV24-1; D is possibly TRBD1 (6 bases). The CDR3 runs to 14 residues. Per the germline V gene, CDR1 is KGHDR and CDR2 is SFDVKD. Deletions cut 2 bases from V and 7 bases from J, with 11 bases between. CDR3 in amino acids: CATSDYRDNQPQHF. The CDR3 nucleotides are TGTGCCACCAGTGATTACCGGGACAACCAGCCCCAGCATTTT.

The V call is TRBV5-1, the J call TRBJ2-2; TRBD1 aligns across 7 bases. Germline CDR1 SGHRS, CDR2 YFSETQ. The junction had 9 bases not matched to a gene; V was cut back by 4 bases and J by 6 bases. The CDR3 extends over 15 amino acids. The CDR3 sequence: CASSPGQVGPGELFF. CDR3 nucleotides: TGCGCCAGCAGCCCCGGACAGGTCGGGCCCGGGGAGCTGTTTTTT. The entire variable domain, with the rest obtained from reference TRBV5-1 and TRBJ2-2, is as follows: KAGVTQTPRYLIKTRGQQVTLSCSPISGHRSVSWYQQTPGQGLQFLFEYFSETQRNKGNFPGRFSGRQFSNSRSEMNVSTLELGDSALYLCASSPGQVGPGELFFGEGSRLTVL.

The V gene is TRBV7-9, the J gene TRBJ1-1, with a weak D call TRBD1 (5 bases). Trimming pared 1 base from V and 7 bases from J, leaving 13 bases between. The germline V gene has CDR1 SEHNR and CDR2 FQNEAQ (reference sequence). CDR3 length: 14 amino acids. The DNA for the CDR3 is TGTGCCAGCAGCTTAGTCGCAGGGATCGGTGAAGCTTTCTTT. Protein: CASSLVAGIGEAFF. Complete variable domain (other parts from reference TRBV7-9 and TRBJ1-1): DTGVSQNPRHKITKRGQNVTFRCDPISEHNRLYWYRQTLGQGPEFLTYFQNEAQLEKSRLLSDRFSAERPKGSFSTLEIQRTEQGDSAMYLCASSLVAGIGEAFFGQGTRLTVV.

The chain recombines TRBV10-1 with TRBJ2-7; D might be TRBD2 (5 bases). V gave up 4 bases and J gave up 5 bases, with 12 bases separating them. Germline assignment: CDR1 WNHNN and CDR2 SYGVQD (reference sequence). There are 13 residues in the CDR3. CDR3 nucleotides: TGCGCCAGCAGTGCCAGGCTCGGGGACGAGCAGTACTTC. Its protein product is CASSARLGDEQYF.

This sequence joins TRBV4-1 and TRBJ1-2; maybe TRBD1 (5 bases). V shed 0 bases and J shed 4 bases, with 18 bases lying between them. Looked up from germline, CDR1 is MGHRA and CDR2 is YSYEKL. The CDR3 totals 17 residues. The CDR3 sequence is CASSQDPRGKGPYGYTF. In DNA form, the CDR3 reads TGCGCCAGCAGCCAAGATCCCCGGGGGAAAGGTCCCTATGGCTACACCTTC.

The table lists this clone with a count of one. The chain uses TRBV12-3 or TRBV12-4 and TRBJ1-5; D possibly corresponds to TRBD1 (5 bases). Trimming left V 6 bases short and J 6 bases short, with 12 bases between. The CDR3 runs 13 residues. CDR3: CASSTGPSQPQHF. The CDR3 nucleotides are TGTGCCAGCAGCACAGGTCCTTCTCAGCCCCAGCATTTT.

This clone turned up a few times. The J gene is TRBJ2-3, the V gene TRBV3-1 (or the pseudogene TRBV3-2); 8 nucleotides line up with TRBD2. In germline, CDR1 is LGHDT, CDR2 YNNKEL (reference sequence). The CDR3 sequence is 17 residues long. The V segment lost 0 bases and the J segment 0 bases; nucleotides outside the gene matches: 5. The CDR3 loop is CASSQEGSGESTDTQYF. The CDR3, as DNA: TGTGCCAGCAGCCAAGAAGGTAGCGGGGAGAGCACAGATACGCAGTATTTT.

This chain links TRBV19 with TRBJ1-5; D is perhaps TRBD1 (6 bases). The V end was cut by 5 bases, the J end by 8 bases, with 22 bases between. CDR1 and CDR2 (germline): LNHDA, SQIVND (reference sequence). CDR3 size: 16 residues. In DNA, the CDR3 is TGTGCCAGTAGTGTATGGGTTGGGACAAGGGATGAGCCCCAGCATTTT. This encodes CASSVWVGTRDEPQHF.

This clone was seen a handful of times. The chain uses TRBV29-1 and TRBJ1-2; 7 positions match TRBD1. CDR3 length: 15 residues. The ends lost 7 bases at V and 4 bases at J; junction bases unmatched: 15. Germline V lookup: CDR1 SQVTM, CDR2 ANQGSEA. CDR3 in DNA: TGCAGCGGCCAAGAAAGACAGGGTACAGGCTATGGCTACACCTTC. Translating gives CSGQERQGTGYGYTF.

The CDR3 DNA sequence: TGTGCCAGCAGCTTAGAACAGGGGGTTTTAACCTACGAGCAGTACTTC. Amino acids: CASSLEQGVLTYEQYF. The genes are TRBV7-2 and TRBJ2-7; 8 positions match TRBD1. This CDR3 region has 16 residues. CDR1 and CDR2 from the germline V gene are SGHTA and FQGNSA. Trimming at V came to 1 base and at J to 2 bases, leaving 7 bases not matched to a gene. Full variable domain (missing parts from reference TRBV7-2 and TRBJ2-7): GAGVSQSPSNKVTEKGKDVELRCDPISGHTALYWYRQSLGQGLEFLIYFQGNSAPDKSGLPSDRFSAERTGGSVSTLTIQRTQQEDSAVYLCASSLEQGVLTYEQYFGPGTRLTVT.

This clone was counted only a few times. The chain recombines TRBV18 with TRBJ2-3; D may be TRBD1 (7 bases). The CDR3 is 16 residues long. Trimming shortened V by 3 bases and J by 3 bases, and 16 bases separated the two germline ends. CDR1 KGHSH and CDR2 LQKENI come from the germline V gene. The CDR3: CASSPTPGGLTDTQYF. The CDR3 region has the DNA TGTGCCAGCTCACCGACCCCAGGGGGACTTACAGATACGCAGTATTTT. Filled out from reference TRBV18 and TRBJ2-3, the complete variable domain reads NAGVMQNPRHLVRRRGQEARLRCSPMKGHSHVYWYRQLPEEGLKFMVYLQKENIIDESGMPKERFSAEFPKEGPSILRIQQVVRGDSAAYFCASSPTPGGLTDTQYFGPGTRLTVL.

The V call is TRBV3-1 (or the pseudogene TRBV3-2), the J call TRBJ1-1; 8 bases fit TRBD1. Per germline, CDR1 LGHDT and CDR2 YNNKEL (reference sequence). CDR3 length equals 13 residues. Trimming took 4 bases from V and 5 from J; bases not matched to a gene: 3. The DNA of the CDR3 is TGTGCCAGCAGCCGAACAGGGGGAACTGAAGCTTTCTTT. Translation: CASSRTGGTEAFF.

The chain has TRBV7-2 and TRBJ2-1, with 8 bases that match TRBD2. The CDR3 has 15 residues. Trimming removed 2 bases from V and 2 bases from J; junction bases left unmatched: 2. From germline, CDR1 is SGHTA and CDR2 FQGNSA. CDR3 region: CASSLRGGPYNEQFF. CDR3 bases: TGTGCCAGCAGCTTACGGGGGGGCCCCTACAATGAGCAGTTCTTC.

The chain links TRBV5-6 to TRBJ1-2, with 9 bases aligning to TRBD1. This CDR3 contains 13 residues. The germline CDR1 and CDR2 sequences are SGHDT and YYEEEE. V dropped 7 bases and J dropped 7; count of bases not matched to a gene: 8. Here the CDR3 DNA reads TGTGCCAGCGGAATGGGGGGACAGGGTGGCTACACCTTC. Protein sequence: CASGMGGQGGYTF.

The V gene is TRBV5-5, the J gene TRBJ1-2; no clear D gene. V was cut by 4 bases and J by 5 bases, with 18 bases left in between. Germline CDR1 and CDR2: SGHKS and YYEKEE (reference sequence). The CDR3 has 15 amino acids. For the CDR3, the DNA is TGTGCCAGCAGCCCGGACGACGGGAGGGCTTATGGCTACACCTTC. It encodes CASSPDDGRAYGYTF.

The V and J genes are TRBV30 and TRBJ1-2, with TRBD1 as a possible D gene (6 bases). The CDR3 sequence is 13 residues long. CDR1 and CDR2 from the germline V gene are GTSNPN and SVGIG (reference sequence). The germline V and J ends were trimmed by 3 bases and 5 bases, with 13 bases remaining between them. CDR3 sequence (DNA): TGTGCCTGGAGCCAAGTCGGACAGTATGGCTACACCTTC. It specifies CAWSQVGQYGYTF.

The CDR3 is CATQFSFGGEHQPQHF. CDR3 DNA sequence: TGTGCCACCCAGTTCTCCTTCGGGGGAGAGCATCAGCCCCAGCATTTT. The gene calls are TRBV19 and TRBJ1-5, with D tentatively TRBD1 (5 bases). Trimming shortened V by 10 bases and J by 5 bases, and 24 bases separated the two germline ends. Per the germline V gene, CDR1 is LNHDA and CDR2 is SQIVND (reference sequence). The CDR3 runs 16 residues.

The genes are TRBV7-9 and TRBJ2-7; a possible D gene is TRBD2 (7 bases). CDR1 and CDR2 (germline): SEHNR, FQNEAQ (reference sequence). The CDR3 is 14 amino acids. Trimming shortened V by 3 bases and J by 7 bases, and 16 bases separated the two germline ends. CDR3 nucleotides: TGTGCCAGCAGCTTGCGAGGGGGGGTTGAGGAGCAGTACTTC. It yields the protein CASSLRGGVEEQYF.

This rearrangement joins TRBV5-1 to TRBJ2-3, with TRBD2 matching over 9 bases. This CDR3 spans 14 amino acids. Trimming cost V 3 bases and J 2 bases; bases outside gene matches: 1. Germline loops: CDR1 SGHRS, CDR2 YFSETQ. In DNA, the CDR3 is TGCGCCAGCAGCTCGGGACTAGCCACAGATACGCAGTATTTT. Residues: CASSSGLATDTQYF. The full variable domain, its missing parts supplied by reference TRBV5-1 and TRBJ2-3, is KAGVTQTPRYLIKTRGQQVTLSCSPISGHRSVSWYQQTPGQGLQFLFEYFSETQRNKGNFPGRFSGRQFSNSRSEMNVSTLELGDSALYLCASSSGLATDTQYFGPGTRLTVL.

This chain links TRBV11-2 with TRBJ1-2, with TRBD1 as a possible D gene (6 bases). The CDR3 runs 16 residues. Trimming removed 1 base at V and 4 bases at J, with 16 bases between. Germline CDR1 SGHAT, CDR2 FQNNGV. CDR3: CASSLVYRADPYGYTF. The CDR3 DNA sequence: TGTGCCAGCAGCTTAGTCTACAGGGCTGACCCCTATGGCTACACCTTC.